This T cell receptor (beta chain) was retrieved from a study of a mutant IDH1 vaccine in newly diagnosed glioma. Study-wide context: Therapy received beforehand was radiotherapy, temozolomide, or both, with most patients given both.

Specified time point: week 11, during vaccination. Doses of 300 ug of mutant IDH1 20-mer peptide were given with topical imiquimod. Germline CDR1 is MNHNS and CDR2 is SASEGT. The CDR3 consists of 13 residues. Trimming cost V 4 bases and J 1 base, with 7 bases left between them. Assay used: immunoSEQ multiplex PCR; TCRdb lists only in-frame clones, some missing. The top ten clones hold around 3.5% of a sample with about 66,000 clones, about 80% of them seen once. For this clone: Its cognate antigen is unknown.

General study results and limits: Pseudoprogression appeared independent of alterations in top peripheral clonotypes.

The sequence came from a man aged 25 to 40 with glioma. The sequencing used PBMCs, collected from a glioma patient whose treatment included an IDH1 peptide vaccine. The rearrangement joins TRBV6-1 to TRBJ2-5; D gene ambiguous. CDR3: CASSVLGQETQYF. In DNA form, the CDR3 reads TGTGCCAGCAGTGTCCTCGGCCAAGAGACCCAGTACTTC.